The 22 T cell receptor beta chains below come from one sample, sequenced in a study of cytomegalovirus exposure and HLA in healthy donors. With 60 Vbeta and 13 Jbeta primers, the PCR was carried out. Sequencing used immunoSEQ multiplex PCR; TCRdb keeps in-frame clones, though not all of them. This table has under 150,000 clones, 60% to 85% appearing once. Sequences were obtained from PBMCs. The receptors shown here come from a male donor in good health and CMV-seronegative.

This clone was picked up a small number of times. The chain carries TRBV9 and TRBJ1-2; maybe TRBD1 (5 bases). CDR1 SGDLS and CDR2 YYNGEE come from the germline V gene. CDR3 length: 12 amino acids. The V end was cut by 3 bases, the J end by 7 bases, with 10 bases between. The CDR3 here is CASSDQGTGYTF. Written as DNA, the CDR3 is TGTGCCAGCAGCGACCAGGGTACTGGCTACACCTTC. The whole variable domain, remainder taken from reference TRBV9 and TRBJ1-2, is DSGVTQTPKHLITATGQRVTLRCSPRSGDLSVYWYQQSLDQGLQFLIQYYNGEERAKGNILERFSAQQFPDLHSELNLSSLELGDSALYFCASSDQGTGYTFGSGTRLTVV.

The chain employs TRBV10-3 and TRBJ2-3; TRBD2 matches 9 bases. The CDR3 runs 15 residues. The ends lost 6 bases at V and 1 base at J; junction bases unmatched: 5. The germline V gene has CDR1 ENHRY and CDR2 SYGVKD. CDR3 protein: CAIRLGLAGTDTQYF. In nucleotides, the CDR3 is TGTGCCATCAGACTGGGACTAGCTGGCACAGATACGCAGTATTTT.

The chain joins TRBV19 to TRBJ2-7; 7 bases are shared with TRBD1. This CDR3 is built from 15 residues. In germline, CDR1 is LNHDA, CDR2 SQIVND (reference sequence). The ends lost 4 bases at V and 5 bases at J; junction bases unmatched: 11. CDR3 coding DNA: TGTGCCAGTAGTACCTCGACAGGGATAATCGACGAGCAGTACTTC. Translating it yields CASSTSTGIIDEQYF. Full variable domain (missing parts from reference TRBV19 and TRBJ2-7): DGGITQSPKYLFRKEGQNVTLSCEQNLNHDAMYWYRQDPGQGLRLIYYSQIVNDFQKGDIAEGYSVSREKKESFPLTVTSAQKNPTAFYLCASSTSTGIIDEQYFGPGTRLTVT.

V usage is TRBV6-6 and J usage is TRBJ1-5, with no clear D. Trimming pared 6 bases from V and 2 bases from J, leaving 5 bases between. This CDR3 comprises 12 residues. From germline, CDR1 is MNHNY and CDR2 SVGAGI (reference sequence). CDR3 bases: TGTGCCAGCAGGCGGGGCAATCAGCCCCAGCATTTT. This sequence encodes CASRRGNQPQHF.

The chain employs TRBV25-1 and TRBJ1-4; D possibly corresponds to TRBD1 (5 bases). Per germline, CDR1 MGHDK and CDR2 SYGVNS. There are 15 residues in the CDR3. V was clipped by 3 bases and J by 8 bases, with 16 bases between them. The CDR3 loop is CASSEAKGFLEKLFF. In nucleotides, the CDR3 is TGTGCCAGCAGTGAGGCTAAGGGGTTTTTAGAAAAACTGTTTTTT.

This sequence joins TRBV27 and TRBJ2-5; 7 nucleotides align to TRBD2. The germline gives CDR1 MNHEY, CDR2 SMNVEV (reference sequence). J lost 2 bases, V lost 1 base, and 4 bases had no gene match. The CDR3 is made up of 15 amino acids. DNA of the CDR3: TGTGCCAGCAGTTTATGGGCGGGAGAGCAAGAGACCCAGTACTTC. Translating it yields CASSLWAGEQETQYF.

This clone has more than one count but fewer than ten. CDR3 DNA: TGTGCCATCGTGACAGCCTATGGCTACACCTTC. It translates to CAIVTAYGYTF. This chain joins TRBV30 and TRBJ1-2; maybe TRBD1 (5 bases). The CDR3 has 11 residues. Trimming stripped 8 bases from V and 4 bases from J, with 11 bases between. CDR1 is GTSNPN, CDR2 SVGIG, per germline (reference sequence).

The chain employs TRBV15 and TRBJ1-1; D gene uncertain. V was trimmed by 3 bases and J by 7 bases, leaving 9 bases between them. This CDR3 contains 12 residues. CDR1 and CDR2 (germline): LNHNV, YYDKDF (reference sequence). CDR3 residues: CATSSGLYEAFF. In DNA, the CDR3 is TGTGCCACCAGCAGTGGCCTTTATGAAGCTTTCTTT.

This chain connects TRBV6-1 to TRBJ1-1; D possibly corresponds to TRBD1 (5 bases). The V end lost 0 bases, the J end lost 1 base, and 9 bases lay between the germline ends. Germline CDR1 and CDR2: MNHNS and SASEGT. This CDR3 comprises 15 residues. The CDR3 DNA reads TGTGCCAGCAGTGAAGCGCAGGGTGGGAACACTGAAGCTTTCTTT. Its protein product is CASSEAQGGNTEAFF.

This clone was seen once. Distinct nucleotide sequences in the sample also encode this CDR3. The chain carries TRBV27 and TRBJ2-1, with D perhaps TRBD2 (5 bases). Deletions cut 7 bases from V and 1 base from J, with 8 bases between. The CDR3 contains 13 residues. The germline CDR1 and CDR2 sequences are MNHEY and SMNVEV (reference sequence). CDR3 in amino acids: CASTRGSYNEQFF. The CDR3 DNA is TGTGCCAGCACACGGGGATCCTACAATGAGCAGTTCTTC.

CDR3 residues: CAWSRDSKNIQYF. The DNA of the CDR3 is TGTGCCTGGAGTCGGGACAGCAAAAACATTCAGTACTTC. This chain connects TRBV30 to TRBJ2-4; 7 bases map to TRBD1. Germline assignment: CDR1 GTSNPN and CDR2 SVGIG (reference sequence). After removal of 2 bases from V and 3 bases from J, the junction contained 1 base not matched to a gene. The CDR3 runs to 13 residues.

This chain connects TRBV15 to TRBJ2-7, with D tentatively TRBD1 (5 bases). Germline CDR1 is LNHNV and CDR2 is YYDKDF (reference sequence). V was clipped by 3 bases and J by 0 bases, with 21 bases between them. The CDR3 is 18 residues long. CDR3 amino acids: CATSRARYRTPSSYEQYF. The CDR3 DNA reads TGTGCCACCAGCAGGGCAAGATATAGGACACCGAGCTCCTACGAGCAGTACTTC.

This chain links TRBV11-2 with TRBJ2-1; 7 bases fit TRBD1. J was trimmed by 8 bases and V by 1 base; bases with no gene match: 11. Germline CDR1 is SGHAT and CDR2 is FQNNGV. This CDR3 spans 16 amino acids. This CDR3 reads CASSLAGTARRHEQFF. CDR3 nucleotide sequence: TGTGCCAGCAGCTTAGCAGGGACAGCACGTAGGCATGAGCAGTTCTTC.

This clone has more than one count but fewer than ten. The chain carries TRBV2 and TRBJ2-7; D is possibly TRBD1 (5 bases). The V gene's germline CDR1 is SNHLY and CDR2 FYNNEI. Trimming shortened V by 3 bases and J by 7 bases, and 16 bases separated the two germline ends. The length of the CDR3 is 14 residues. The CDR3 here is CASSERQPPREQYF. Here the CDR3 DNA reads TGTGCCAGCAGTGAGAGACAGCCACCTAGAGAGCAGTACTTC. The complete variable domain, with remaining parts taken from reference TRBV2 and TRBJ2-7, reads EPEVTQTPSHQVTQMGQEVILRCVPISNHLYFYWYRQILGQKVEFLVSFYNNEISEKSEIFDDQFSVERPDGSNFTLKIRSTKLEDSAMYFCASSERQPPREQYFGPGTRLTVT.

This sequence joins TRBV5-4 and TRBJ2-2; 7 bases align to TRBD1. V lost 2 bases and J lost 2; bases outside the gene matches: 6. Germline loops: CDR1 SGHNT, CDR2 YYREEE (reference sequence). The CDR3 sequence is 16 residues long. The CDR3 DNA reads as TGTGCCAGCAGCTTTGGCCACAGGGGTAACACCGGGGAGCTGTTTTTT. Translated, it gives CASSFGHRGNTGELFF.

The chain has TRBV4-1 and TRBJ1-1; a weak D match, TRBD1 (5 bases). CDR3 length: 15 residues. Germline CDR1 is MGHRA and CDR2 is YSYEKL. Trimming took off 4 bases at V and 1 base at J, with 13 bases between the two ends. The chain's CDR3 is CASSPSDRRNTEAFF. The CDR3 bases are TGCGCCAGCAGCCCGAGTGACAGAAGGAACACTGAAGCTTTCTTT.

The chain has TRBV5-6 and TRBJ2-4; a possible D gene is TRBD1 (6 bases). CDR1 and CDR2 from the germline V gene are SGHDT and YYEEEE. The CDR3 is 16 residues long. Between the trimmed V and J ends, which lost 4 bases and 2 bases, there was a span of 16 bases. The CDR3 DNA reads TGTGCCAGCAGCGGTCGGGACATCGCTTCCAAAAACATTCAGTACTTC. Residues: CASSGRDIASKNIQYF.

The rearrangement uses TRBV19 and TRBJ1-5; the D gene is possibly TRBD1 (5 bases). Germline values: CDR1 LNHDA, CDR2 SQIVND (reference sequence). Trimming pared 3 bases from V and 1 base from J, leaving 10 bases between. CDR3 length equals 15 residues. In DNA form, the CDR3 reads TGTGCCAGTAGTATCACAGGAACCAGCAATCAGCCCCAGCATTTT. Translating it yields CASSITGTSNQPQHF.

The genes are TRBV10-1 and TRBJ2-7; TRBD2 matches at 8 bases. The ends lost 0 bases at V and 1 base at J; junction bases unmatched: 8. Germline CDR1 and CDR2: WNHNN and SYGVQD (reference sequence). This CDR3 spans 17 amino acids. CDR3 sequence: CASSESSAGGRSYEQYF. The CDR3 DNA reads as TGCGCCAGCAGTGAGTCCTCCGCGGGAGGTAGATCCTACGAGCAGTACTTC.

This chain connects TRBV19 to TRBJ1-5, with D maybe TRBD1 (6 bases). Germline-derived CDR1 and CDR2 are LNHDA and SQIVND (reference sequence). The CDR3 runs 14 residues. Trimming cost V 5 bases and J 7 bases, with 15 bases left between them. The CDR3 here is CASSLQGPGQPQHF. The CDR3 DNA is TGTGCCAGTAGTCTCCAGGGGCCCGGGCAGCCCCAGCATTTT.

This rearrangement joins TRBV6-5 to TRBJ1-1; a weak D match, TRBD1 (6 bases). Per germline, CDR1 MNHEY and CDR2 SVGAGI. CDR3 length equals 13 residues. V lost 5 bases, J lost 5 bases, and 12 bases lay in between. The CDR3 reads CASSQGWDTEAFF. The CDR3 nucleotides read TGTGCCAGCAGTCAGGGGTGGGATACTGAAGCTTTCTTT.

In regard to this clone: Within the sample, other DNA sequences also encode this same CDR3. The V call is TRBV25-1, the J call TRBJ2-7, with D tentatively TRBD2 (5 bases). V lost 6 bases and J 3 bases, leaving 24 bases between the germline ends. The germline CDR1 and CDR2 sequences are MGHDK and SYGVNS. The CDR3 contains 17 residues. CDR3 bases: TGTGCCAGCAGATCGATACCGCGGGCTGACCCCTACTACGAGCAGTACTTC. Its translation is CASRSIPRADPYYEQYF.